Presented here are 2 T cell receptor beta chains from one specimen sequenced in a study of graft-versus-host responses after intestinal transplantation. Antigens of these TCRs are unknown. The protocol was immunoSEQ multiplex PCR, while the TCRdb copy is restricted to in-frame clones and leaves out a portion. The repertoire holds about 110,000 clones, with just over 90% as singletons. The material was unstimulated CD4+ T cells sorted from spleen or lymph node cells, obtained before transplant. The origin of the receptors is a human donor who was the organ donor for an intestinal transplant.

This chain uses TRBV7-2 with TRBJ2-1; 8 bases map to TRBD2. V gave up 5 bases and J gave up 6 bases; unmatched junction bases: 6. The germline V gene has CDR1 SGHTA and CDR2 FQGNSA. This CDR3 contains 14 residues. The CDR3 is CASSRSGRGNEQFF. The CDR3, as DNA: TGTGCCAGCAGCCGAAGCGGGAGAGGCAATGAGCAGTTCTTC.

The chain couples TRBV20-1 to TRBJ2-3, with D possibly being TRBD2 (5 bases). Germline values: CDR1 DFQATT, CDR2 SNEGSKA (reference sequence). The CDR3 spans 11 residues. With 3 bases removed from V and 10 bases from J, the gap between germline ends came to 11 bases. The CDR3 region is CSARFSEAQYF. CDR3 sequence (DNA): TGCAGTGCTAGGTTTAGCGAAGCGCAGTATTTT.